The 19 T cell receptor beta chains listed next were all sequenced from one sample in a study of brain T cells in children with intractable seizures. The protocol was immunoSEQ multiplex PCR, while the TCRdb copy is restricted to in-frame clones and leaves out a portion. The data show about 80,000 clones, with 90% to 95% seen just once and 24% held by the top ten. The specimen was peripheral blood, collected at surgery. These receptors originate from a girl aged 2-10 years with Rasmussen encephalitis and intractable seizures.

This chain uses TRBV29-1 with TRBJ2-7; D gene uncertain. The CDR3 runs 10 residues. Germline CDR1 reads SQVTM; CDR2 reads ANQGSEA. The ends were cut back, 4 bases at V and 7 bases at J, with 8 bases in the middle. CDR3 nucleotides: TGCAGCGTTGGGAGTCTGGAGCAGTACTTC. Residues: CSVGSLEQYF.

The CDR3 DNA is TGCGCCAGCAGCTTGAAGGGGCAAGGGAACACCATATATTTT. Amino acids: CASSLKGQGNTIYF. The rearrangement links TRBV5-1 to TRBJ1-3; a possible D gene is TRBD1 (5 bases). Germline CDR1 and CDR2: SGHRS and YFSETQ. CDR3 length equals 14 residues. The germline V and J ends were trimmed by 1 base and 7 bases, with 12 bases remaining between them.

The rearrangement joins TRBV19 to TRBJ1-4; unclear D gene. CDR1 is LNHDA and CDR2 is SQIVND in the germline V gene (reference sequence). This CDR3 comprises 17 residues. Trimming removed 2 bases at V and 2 bases at J, with 15 bases between. The CDR3 loop is CASSIYGERGTNEKLFF. CDR3 nucleotides: TGTGCCAGTAGTATATATGGGGAACGCGGGACTAATGAAAAACTGTTTTTT.

The chain joins TRBV14 to TRBJ2-1; D gene uncertain. In germline, CDR1 is SGHDN, CDR2 FVKESK. This CDR3 spans 14 amino acids. The ends were cut back, 1 base at V and 11 bases at J, with 15 bases in the middle. As DNA, the CDR3 is TGTGCCAGCAGCCAAGCCGTATATCTCCGAAAGCAGTTCTTC. Amino acid sequence: CASSQAVYLRKQFF.

This clone was seen a handful of times. V usage is TRBV12-3 or TRBV12-4 and J usage is TRBJ1-5; D remains unclear. V lost 0 bases and J lost 9, with 6 bases in between. The CDR3 has 12 residues. CDR3 nucleotides: TGTGCCAGCAGTTTAGCGTGGTGGCCCCAGCATTTT. It codes for CASSLAWWPQHF.

The chain employs TRBV9 and TRBJ1-2; D may be TRBD1 (5 bases). The CDR3 has 13 amino acids. Trimming removed 5 bases at V and 6 bases at J, with 14 bases between. CDR1 SGDLS and CDR2 YYNGEE come from the germline V gene. The CDR3 nucleotides read TGTGCCAGCAGTTCCCAGGGATCGGATGGCTACACCTTC. Residues: CASSSQGSDGYTF.

The CDR3 nucleotides read TGTGCCAGCAGCGTAGCTGGGCTAGCGGGGCCCAATGAGCAGTTCTTC. Encoded protein: CASSVAGLAGPNEQFF. This chain connects TRBV9 to TRBJ2-1, with TRBD2 identical over 9 bases. This CDR3 spans 16 amino acids. CDR1 SGDLS and CDR2 YYNGEE come from the germline V gene. Unmatched junction bases numbered 7, after V lost 0 bases and J lost 6 bases.

This chain joins TRBV12-5 and TRBJ2-1; possibly TRBD1 for D (6 bases). Trimming cost V 5 bases and J 9 bases, with 11 bases left between them. The CDR3 runs 12 residues. Germline V lookup: CDR1 LGHNT, CDR2 FRNRAP. The DNA of the CDR3 is TGTGCTAGTGGTCTCACAGGGAGTGAGCAGTTCTTC. Translation: CASGLTGSEQFF.

The gene calls are TRBV5-4 and TRBJ2-3; D ambiguous. Germline lookup yields CDR1 SGHNT and CDR2 YYREEE (reference sequence). The CDR3 is 12 residues long. Trimming shortened V by 0 bases and J by 5 bases, and 4 bases separated the two germline ends. CDR3 loop: CASSLVRDTQYF. The CDR3 nucleotides are TGTGCCAGCAGCTTGGTGAGAGATACGCAGTATTTT.

Here the CDR3 reads CASSPGQGDGYTF. The CDR3 DNA reads as TGTGCCAGCAGTCCCGGACAGGGTGATGGCTACACCTTC. V gene TRBV28 combines with J gene TRBJ1-2, with 8 bases fitting TRBD1. The V and J ends lost 5 bases and 6 bases, in that order; junction bases with no gene match: 5. Germline V gives CDR1 MDHEN, CDR2 SYDVKM. The CDR3 runs 13 residues.

This chain uses TRBV24-1 with TRBJ2-3; D not resolved. The germline V gene encodes CDR1 KGHDR and CDR2 SFDVKD. This CDR3 region has 12 residues. Trimming took 9 bases from V and 1 from J, leaving 7 bases between them. CDR3 loop: CATSLGTDTQYF. The CDR3 region has the DNA TGTGCCACCTCCCTTGGCACAGATACGCAGTATTTT.

The chain combines TRBV5-1 with TRBJ2-7; D is unclear. V lost 7 bases to trimming and J lost 2 bases, with 16 bases between them. The CDR3 is made up of 14 amino acids. From germline, CDR1 is SGHRS and CDR2 YFSETQ. The CDR3 nucleotides read TGCGCCAGCGGAGTATCGGGTCCCCCCTACGAGCAGTACTTC. Encoded protein: CASGVSGPPYEQYF.

The chain has TRBV14 and TRBJ1-2; D not resolved. Germline loops: CDR1 SGHDN, CDR2 FVKESK. V lost 0 bases and J 0 bases, leaving 8 bases between the germline ends. The CDR3 has 15 residues. For the CDR3, the DNA is TGTGCCAGCAGCCAAGACGCGACACCTAACTATGGCTACACCTTC. This translates into CASSQDATPNYGYTF.

The genes are TRBV5-4 and TRBJ2-3; 13 bases align to TRBD2. CDR3 length equals 16 residues. Germline CDR1 is SGHNT and CDR2 is YYREEE (reference sequence). After removal of 3 bases from V and 4 bases from J, the junction contained 5 bases not matched to a gene. The CDR3 spells CASSSTGLAGADTQYF. The CDR3 bases are TGTGCCAGCAGCTCCACCGGACTAGCGGGGGCAGATACGCAGTATTTT.

The J gene is TRBJ1-1, the V gene TRBV6-5; 7 bases line up with TRBD1. Germline V gene data show CDR1 as MNHEY and CDR2 as SVGAGI. The CDR3 is 16 amino acids. V lost 0 bases, J lost 5 bases, and 9 bases stayed unmatched. The CDR3 nucleotides read TGTGCCAGCAGTTACTCGCCCACAGGGGCGAAGACTGAAGCTTTCTTT. Translating gives CASSYSPTGAKTEAFF.

This clone is classed as medium-sized. Different DNA sequences within this sample yield the same CDR3. The chain combines TRBV7-9 with TRBJ1-5, with D possibly matching TRBD1 (5 bases). V lost 5 bases and J lost 5, with 7 bases in between. Germline CDR1 is SEHNR and CDR2 is FQNEAQ (reference sequence). This CDR3 comprises 12 residues. Written as DNA, the CDR3 is TGTGCCAGCAGCGACAGATATCAGCCCCAGCATTTT. Translating gives CASSDRYQPQHF.

The CDR3 DNA is TGTGCCAGCAGCCGTGTGGGAGCTGCGTACCAAGAGACCCAGTACTTC. The encoded protein is CASSRVGAAYQETQYF. The chain recombines TRBV14 with TRBJ2-5, with TRBD2 as a possible D gene (5 bases). The CDR3 consists of 16 residues. In germline, CDR1 is SGHDN, CDR2 FVKESK. V lost 4 bases and J lost 0, with 15 bases in between.

The chain carries TRBV29-1 and TRBJ2-5; tentatively, D is TRBD2 (5 bases). The germline V gene has CDR1 SQVTM and CDR2 ANQGSEA. This CDR3 has 13 amino acids. The V and J ends lost 3 bases and 2 bases respectively, with 10 bases between them. CDR3 region: CSVDNPGQETQYF. CDR3 sequence (DNA): TGCAGCGTTGATAACCCGGGGCAAGAGACCCAGTACTTC.

The J gene is TRBJ2-5, the V gene TRBV28; 7 nucleotides line up with TRBD1. Trimming cost V 8 bases and J 5 bases; bases outside gene matches: 8. The CDR3 runs 13 residues. Germline assignment: CDR1 MDHEN and CDR2 SYDVKM. The DNA for the CDR3 is TGTGCCAGCCAAAGGGGGCGCGAGGAGACCCAGTACTTC. Its protein is CASQRGREETQYF. The full variable domain, in which reference TRBV28 and TRBJ2-5 provide the parts outside the CDR3, is DVKVTQSSRYLVKRTGEKVFLECVQDMDHENMFWYRQDPGLGLRLIYFSYDVKMKEKGDIPEGYSVSREKKERFSLILESASTNQTSMYLCASQRGREETQYFGPGTRLLVL.